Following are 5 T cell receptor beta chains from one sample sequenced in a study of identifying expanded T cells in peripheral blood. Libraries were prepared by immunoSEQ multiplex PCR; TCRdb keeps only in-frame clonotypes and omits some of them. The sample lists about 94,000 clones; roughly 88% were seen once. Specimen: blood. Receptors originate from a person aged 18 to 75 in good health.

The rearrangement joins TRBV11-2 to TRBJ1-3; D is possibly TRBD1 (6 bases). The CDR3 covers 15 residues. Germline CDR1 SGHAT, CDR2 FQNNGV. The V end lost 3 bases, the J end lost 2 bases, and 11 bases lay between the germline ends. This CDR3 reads CASSFFTGTGNTIYF. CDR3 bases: TGTGCCAGCAGCTTTTTCACAGGGACTGGAAACACCATATATTTT.

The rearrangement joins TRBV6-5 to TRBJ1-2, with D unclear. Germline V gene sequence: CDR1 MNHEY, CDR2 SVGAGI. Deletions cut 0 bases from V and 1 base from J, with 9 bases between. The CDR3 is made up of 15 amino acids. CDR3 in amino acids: CASSYSTRFNYGYTF. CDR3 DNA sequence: TGTGCCAGCAGTTACTCGACCAGATTTAACTATGGCTACACCTTC.

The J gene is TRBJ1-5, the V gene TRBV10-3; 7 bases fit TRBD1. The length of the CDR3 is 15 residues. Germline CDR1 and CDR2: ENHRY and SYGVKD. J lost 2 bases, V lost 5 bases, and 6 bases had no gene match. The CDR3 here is CAISKQGRGNQPQHF. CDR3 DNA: TGTGCCATCAGTAAACAGGGGAGAGGCAATCAGCCCCAGCATTTT.

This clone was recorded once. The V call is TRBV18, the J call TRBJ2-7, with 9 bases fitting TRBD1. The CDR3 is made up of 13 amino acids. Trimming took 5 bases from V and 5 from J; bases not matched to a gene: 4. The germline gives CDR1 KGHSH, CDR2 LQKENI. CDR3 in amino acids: CASSARQGDEQYF. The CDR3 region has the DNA TGTGCCAGCTCAGCCCGACAGGGGGACGAGCAGTACTTC. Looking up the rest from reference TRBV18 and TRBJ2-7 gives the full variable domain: NAGVMQNPRHLVRRRGQEARLRCSPMKGHSHVYWYRQLPEEGLKFMVYLQKENIIDESGMPKERFSAEFPKEGPSILRIQQVVRGDSAAYFCASSARQGDEQYFGPGTRLTVT.

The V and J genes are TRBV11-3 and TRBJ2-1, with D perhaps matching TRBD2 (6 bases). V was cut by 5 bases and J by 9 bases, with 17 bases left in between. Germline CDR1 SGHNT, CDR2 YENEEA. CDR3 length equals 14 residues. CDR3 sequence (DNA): TGTGCCAGCAGCCGACAGTCGGAGGGAGTTGAGCAGTTCTTC. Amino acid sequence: CASSRQSEGVEQFF.